Here is one T cell receptor beta chain with its context. Its cognate antigen has yet to be identified. No base quality information exists; no much larger clone differs at one position. To prepare the library, 5' RACE was applied. Sequencing instrument: Illumina HiSeq 2500. A second PCR of about 7 to 12 cycles was run with a J-beta primer mix and a sample-barcoded 5' primer. A template-switch 5' adaptor carrying 12 random nucleotides introduced a unique molecular identifier onto each TCR beta cDNA molecule. Each sample yielded at least 3 million CDR3-containing paired-end reads. First-strand cDNA synthesis was performed from all RNA using the Mint cDNA synthesis kit, with priming by a TRBC-specific oligonucleotide. Following uracil-DNA glycosylase treatment, a first 18-cycle PCR with universal primers M1SS and BC2_uni_R was performed on all cDNA. For the original study's pipeline: For normalization, 1 million high-quality reads were randomly selected from each sample, with every read carrying a distinct molecular identifier. Instead of being binned into consensus sequences, reads with shared molecular identifiers were discarded. MiTCR, with a Q25 quality threshold and the strictest error-elimination algorithm, was used for CDR3 identification, clonotype clustering and error correction. A nonparametric unseen species model with Euler transformation was used to estimate a lower bound on total TCR beta diversity. TCRdb ran its own pipeline on the public reads, namely fastp trimming at Q25 and MiXCR clone calling, and kept in-frame beta chains. For every CDR3 protein sequence, its rows merge into one entry that carries the most common genes and DNA. The V and J calls come from TCRdb's annotation, not from the publication. For this sample the table gives roughly 1.5 million distinct CDR3 sequences, of which 40% to 45% were detected only once. Of the sample, about 3.8% falls within the top ten clones.

Systemically healthy Caucasian individuals from Russia, some 38 in total and aged roughly 6 to 90 years, were included as donors. Each donor gave ten milliliters of peripheral blood, collected into EDTA-treated Vacutainer tubes. Ficoll-Paque density-gradient centrifugation was used to isolate PBMCs, with at least 6 million per sample. Trizol reagent was used to extract total RNA from PBMCs, with at least 6 micrograms per sample. The percentages of naive CD45RAhigh/CD27high T cells were determined by flow cytometry on a PBMC aliquot from every donor. These data come from a study of blood T cells in healthy people across ages (dated by TCRdb to between 2015 and 2016). In the study overall: In model experiments, template switching captured about one uniquely barcoded TCR beta cDNA molecule for every two T cells. Using deep sequencing normalized with unique cDNA molecular identifiers, the study measured how TCR beta repertoire diversity changes with age. Four age groups were formed from the donors: young (average about 16 years), middle-aged (roughly 38), aged (62) and long-lived (82). To avoid experimental bias, donors of different ages were randomly spread across the sequencing lanes. The study analyzed two additional independent replicas of 1 million unique cDNA reads from the same blood draw for two donors, one aged 18 to 30 and one aged 80 or older.

What the study reported, not specific to this receptor: The percentage of naive T cells measured by flow cytometry correlated strongly with observed TCR beta diversity. Observed TCR beta diversity per million T cells fell roughly linearly with age, and a significant reduction was already apparent by age roughly 40. Estimates of total diversity from one million sequenced T cells were regarded as lower bounds and underestimates. Compared with the aged group, more naive CD4+ T cells, fewer expanded clones and increased TCR diversity were shown by the long-lived group, suggesting age selection. Because profiling used bulk unsorted PBMCs, naive and antigen-experienced compartments could not be compared conclusively. Donor CMV infection status was unknown, potentially confounding age-related changes in expanded clonotypes.

This sequence originates from a young woman in good health. The sample was blood.

The CDR3 in this case is CSGKSSYNSPLHF. Read as DNA, the sequence is TGCAGTGGCAAGAGCTCCTATAATTCACCCCTCCACTTT. The chain is encoded by TRBV20-1 joined to TRBJ1-6, with no reliable assignment of the D segment. The germline V gene (reference sequence) specifies DFQATT as CDR1 and SNEGSKA as CDR2. From cysteine to phenylalanine, the CDR3 is 13 amino acids long. CDR3 DNA only is kept here, 39 bases in frame from base 1. V loses 7 bases, J loses 0 bases, and the germline ends lie 7 bases apart.